What follows are 16 T cell receptor beta chains derived from one specimen sequenced in a study of blood T cell repertoires in COVID-19. Sequencing was performed with immunoSEQ multiplex PCR; in TCRdb, only in-frame clones are kept and a portion is missing. Counted here are some 170,000 clones, roughly 86% occurring once; the ten biggest clones make up roughly 1.5%. Sequenced: peripheral blood. The receptors derive from a woman in her forties or fifties with acute or convalescent COVID-19.

This rearrangement joins TRBV6-5 to TRBJ1-2; D uncertain. The CDR3 is 13 residues long. Germline V CDR1 and CDR2: MNHEY, SVGAGI. The V end lost 2 bases, the J end lost 8 bases, and 12 bases lay between the germline ends. The CDR3 protein is CASSYGSGGGYTF. The CDR3, as DNA: TGTGCCAGCAGTTACGGGTCTGGAGGCGGCTACACCTTC.

The V call is TRBV4-3, the J call TRBJ2-5, with a possible D match to TRBD1 (6 bases). The CDR3 consists of 14 residues. Germline assignment: CDR1 LGHNA and CDR2 YSLEER. V was clipped by 6 bases and J by 2 bases, with 13 bases between them. CDR3 loop: CASSQGIGQETQYF. The CDR3 DNA reads as TGCGCCAGCAGTCAGGGGATTGGGCAAGAGACCCAGTACTTC.

The rearrangement links TRBV12-5 to TRBJ2-5; D perhaps matches TRBD1 (5 bases). CDR3 size: 14 residues. V lost 1 base to trimming and J lost 5 bases, with 11 bases between them. From germline, CDR1 is LGHNT and CDR2 FRNRAP. The CDR3 nucleotides are TGTGCTAGTGGTTTGGCACCAGGGTGGGAGACCCAGTACTTC. Translation gives CASGLAPGWETQYF.

V usage is TRBV3-1 (or the pseudogene TRBV3-2) and J usage is TRBJ1-2, with D tentatively TRBD1 (5 bases). Trimming took 1 base from V and 5 from J, leaving 11 bases between them. CDR1 and CDR2 from the germline V gene are LGHDT and YNNKEL (reference sequence). This CDR3 comprises 14 residues. CDR3: CASSQARRGYGYTF. In DNA form, the CDR3 reads TGTGCCAGCAGCCAAGCCAGACGGGGGTATGGCTACACCTTC.

This chain joins TRBV2 and TRBJ1-1; 9 positions match TRBD1. V lost 4 bases to trimming and J lost 4 bases; unmatched junction nucleotides: 10. CDR3 size: 16 residues. Per germline, CDR1 SNHLY and CDR2 FYNNEI. CDR3 nucleotides: TGTGCCAGCAGTGTACCGGGACAGGGCAGGGGCACTGAAGCTTTCTTT. Translating gives CASSVPGQGRGTEAFF.

In its sample, this clone was seen once. The rearrangement links TRBV24-1 to TRBJ2-3; weak D call: TRBD2 (6 bases). Trimming took off 10 bases at V and 3 bases at J, with 10 bases between the two ends. CDR1 KGHDR and CDR2 SFDVKD come from the germline V gene. CDR3 length: 12 amino acids. DNA for the CDR3: TGTGCCACGGGAGGCTCAACAGATACGCAGTATTTT. This encodes CATGGSTDTQYF.

The chain has TRBV7-2 and TRBJ2-3; 12 bases are a match to TRBD1. V was pared by 1 base and J by 7 bases, with 9 bases of the junction left unmatched. Germline V gene sequence: CDR1 SGHTA, CDR2 FQGNSA. CDR3 length: 17 amino acids. The CDR3 nucleotides read TGTGCCAGCAGCTTAGTGGGACAGGGGGCGCGACGAAATACGCAGTATTTT. Protein product: CASSLVGQGARRNTQYF.

V usage is TRBV5-3 and J usage is TRBJ1-5, with a tentative D call TRBD1 (5 bases). TRBV5-3 is filed as an ORF, its function uncertain. V was cut by 3 bases and J by 2 bases, with 6 bases left in between. This CDR3 is 13 amino acids long. CDR3 DNA sequence: TGTGCCAGAAGCTGCAGGGGCAATCAGCCCCAGCATTTT. Residues: CARSCRGNQPQHF.

The chain employs TRBV7-6 and TRBJ2-1; D is possibly TRBD2 (5 bases). The CDR3 spans 14 residues. CDR1 is SGHVS, CDR2 FNYEAQ, per germline. The V and J ends lost 4 bases and 4 bases respectively, with 11 bases between them. CDR3 coding DNA: TGTGCCAGCAGCTCCTCAGGCGGGTACAATGAGCAGTTCTTC. Translation gives CASSSSGGYNEQFF.

The V call is TRBV6-5, the J call TRBJ2-3; D possibly corresponds to TRBD2 (6 bases). Per germline, CDR1 MNHEY and CDR2 SVGAGI. The V end lost 2 bases, the J end lost 8 bases, and 11 bases lay between the germline ends. CDR3 size: 13 residues. The CDR3 DNA sequence: TGTGCCAGCAGTTACCCGACTAGTGGTACGCAGTATTTT. This codes for CASSYPTSGTQYF.

The rearrangement joins TRBV6-6 to TRBJ1-2, with unresolved D. The CDR3 runs 15 residues. The germline V and J ends were trimmed by 0 bases and 3 bases, with 11 bases remaining between them. From germline, CDR1 is MNHNY and CDR2 SVGAGI (reference sequence). The CDR3 spells CASSYSGPLDYGYTF. CDR3 nucleotide sequence: TGTGCCAGCAGTTACTCGGGCCCTTTGGACTATGGCTACACCTTC.

The CDR3 sequence is CASSEALAKLAGDTDTQYF. CDR3 bases: TGTGCCAGCAGTGAAGCGCTCGCTAAGTTAGCGGGAGACACAGATACGCAGTATTTT. The chain has TRBV6-1 and TRBJ2-3; TRBD2 matches 9 bases. The V gene's germline CDR1 is MNHNS and CDR2 SASEGT. Trimming cost V 0 bases and J 2 bases; bases outside gene matches: 12. This CDR3 has 19 residues.

The chain employs TRBV19 and TRBJ1-4; TRBD1 matches at 9 bases. V lost 7 bases and J lost 5; bases outside the gene matches: 5. The CDR3 spans 14 residues. Germline lookup yields CDR1 LNHDA and CDR2 SQIVND (reference sequence). CDR3 sequence (DNA): TGTGCCAGTAACACAGGGGGCTTGAATGAAAAACTGTTTTTT. It specifies CASNTGGLNEKLFF.

The CDR3 here is CASSPTGQMNTEAFF. DNA of the CDR3: TGTGCCAGCTCACCCACGGGACAGATGAACACTGAAGCTTTCTTT. V gene TRBV18 combines with J gene TRBJ1-1, with 7 bases identical to TRBD1. Trimming cost V 3 bases and J 0 bases; bases outside gene matches: 4. Germline values: CDR1 KGHSH, CDR2 LQKENI. The CDR3 is 15 residues long.

The chain couples TRBV13 to TRBJ1-3, with 8 bases lining up with TRBD1. The CDR3 sequence is 17 residues long. Germline trimming cut 5 bases from V and 0 bases from J; bases unmatched to any gene: 9. Germline V gene sequence: CDR1 PRHDT, CDR2 FYEKMQ (reference sequence). The DNA of the CDR3 is TGTGCCAGCAGCCTTGACAGGGGCAACCCCTCTGGAAACACCATATATTTT. Translated, it gives CASSLDRGNPSGNTIYF.

The genes are TRBV12-3 or TRBV12-4 and TRBJ1-1; no clear D gene. V was clipped by 2 bases and J by 0 bases, with 4 bases between them. The CDR3 has 13 amino acids. CDR3 coding DNA: TGTGCCAGCAGTTTAACGGTGAACACTGAAGCTTTCTTT. It codes for CASSLTVNTEAFF.